The entry below gives a single TCR beta chain sequence along with its context. As yet, its antigen is unknown. The data were taken from a study of immune evolution from preneoplasia to lung adenocarcinoma. Study-wide results and limits: Later-stage lesions seemingly showed higher T cell density and diversity than normal lung. Normal lung had the highest top T cell clone frequencies.

Resections took place in Japan or China from about 2014 to 2017. H&E slides confirmed each diagnosis, reviewed by two pathologists independently. Sequencing was performed with immunoSEQ multiplex PCR; in TCRdb, only in-frame clones are kept and a portion is missing. The data show under 3,500 clones, around three quarters seen once. Material: FFPE adjacent normal lung tissue. The origin of this receptor is a donor aged 70 or older with lung adenocarcinoma.

The CDR3 loop reads CASSQDRVSYNEQFF. The CDR3 DNA follows: TGCGCCAGCAGCCAAGACAGGGTATCCTACAATGAGCAGTTCTTC. V gene TRBV4-3 combines with J gene TRBJ2-1, with a weak D call TRBD1 (5 bases). Germline loops: CDR1 LGHNA, CDR2 YSLEER. The length of the CDR3 is 15 residues. V shed 0 bases and J shed 1 base, with 7 bases lying between them.